This section outlines one T cell receptor beta chain sequence together with its context. Its specificity is unknown. Time point of the sample: newly diagnosed GD, antithyroid drugs for less than 3 months. There was RNA extracted from PBMCs, and the TCR library was made from it. Building the TCR beta libraries relied on iRepertoire HTBI primers, and CDR3 regions underwent Arm-PCR. TCRdb independently ran MiXCR on the multiplex PCR reads; one entry per CDR3 protein. The table lists more than 450,000 distinct CDR3 sequences, around 16% of them singletons. The entry originates in a study of regulatory T cells in long-lasting Graves disease. Overall study findings and caveats: Researchers examined only peripheral blood and not thyroid tissue. Accuracy could have been hurt by small sample size. For persistent Graves' patients, TCR diversity was lower than for newly diagnosed ones.

This sample was shared with a second study, whose subject was T cells in Graves' hyperthyroidism and ophthalmopathy. This second report adds: Blood also showed most of the thyroid clonotypes that were expanded above 0.001.

This clonotype was sampled from a man in his forties with Graves disease. The source was peripheral blood mononuclear cells (PBMCs), collected at new diagnosis, from a patient treated with antithyroid drugs.

In nucleotides, the CDR3 is TGTGCCAGTAGTACAGGGAGAACGCAGTATTTT. This translates into CASSTGRTQYF. J is TRBJ2-3 and V is TRBV19, with D possibly called TRBD1 or TRBD2 (5 bases each). Trimming took 4 bases from V and 9 from J, leaving 8 bases between them. The CDR3 is 11 residues long. The germline V gene has CDR1 LNHDA and CDR2 SQIVND (reference sequence).